Following are 29 T cell receptor beta chains from one sample sequenced in a study of CD8 T cells in Susac syndrome. Random hexamers were used to reverse transcribe about 0.45 to 1 ug of RNA. TCRdb called the immunoSEQ multiplex PCR reads again in MiXCR, with one record for every CDR3 protein. The sample has tens of thousands of distinct CDR3 sequences; 90% to 95% are singletons. Source material: CD8+ T cells from PBMCs. These receptors were taken from a human donor in good health.

V is TRBV7-8 and J is TRBJ1-5, with 8 bases lining up with TRBD1. The CDR3 contains 15 residues. V dropped 4 bases and J dropped 4; count of bases not matched to a gene: 6. Germline V gene data show CDR1 as SGHVS and CDR2 as FQNEAQ. In DNA form, the CDR3 reads TGTGCCAGCAGCTATGACAGGGGAGGGAATCAGCCCCAGCATTTT. Amino acids: CASSYDRGGNQPQHF.

The chain uses TRBV7-9 and TRBJ2-1; the D gene could be TRBD1 or TRBD2 (5 bases each). V was cut by 5 bases and J by 0 bases, with 23 bases left in between. Germline CDR1 and CDR2: SEHNR and FQNEAQ (reference sequence). The length of the CDR3 is 19 residues. The chain's CDR3 is CASSGLVPDPGGSYNEQFF. CDR3 coding DNA: TGTGCCAGCAGCGGGTTAGTTCCCGACCCTGGGGGCTCCTACAATGAGCAGTTCTTC.

The chain couples TRBV9 to TRBJ1-1, with 7 bases lining up with TRBD1. The V gene end was trimmed by 5 bases and the J gene end by 1 base; junction bases not matched to a gene: 2. Germline CDR1 SGDLS, CDR2 YYNGEE. The CDR3 covers 13 residues. This chain's CDR3 is CASRTGTNTEAFF. The CDR3 region has the DNA TGTGCCAGCAGGACAGGGACGAACACTGAAGCTTTCTTT.

This chain links TRBV5-6 with TRBJ1-2; 7 bases fit TRBD1. Trimming cost V 4 bases and J 8 bases; bases outside gene matches: 8. The germline CDR1 and CDR2 sequences are SGHDT and YYEEEE. There are 13 residues in the CDR3. The CDR3 DNA sequence: TGTGCCAGCAGCAAGGGGACAGTCGAGGGCTACACCTTC. This translates into CASSKGTVEGYTF. The whole variable domain, filled in from reference TRBV5-6 and TRBJ1-2, reads DAGVTQSPTHLIKTRGQQVTLRCSPKSGHDTVSWYQQALGQGPQFIFQYYEEEERQRGNFPDRFSGHQFPNYSSELNVNALLLGDSALYLCASSKGTVEGYTFGSGTRLTVV.

This clonotype was seen only once. The rearrangement uses TRBV28 and TRBJ1-5; 7 bases are shared with TRBD1. Germline-derived CDR1 and CDR2 are MDHEN and SYDVKM. CDR3 size: 15 residues. J was trimmed by 5 bases and V by 5 bases; bases with no gene match: 9. The CDR3 loop is CASSIGTARHQPQHF. CDR3 DNA sequence: TGTGCCAGCAGTATCGGGACAGCACGACATCAGCCCCAGCATTTT.

The chain joins TRBV7-8 to TRBJ1-6; 7 nucleotides agree with TRBD1. V shed 7 bases and J 0 bases; nucleotides not matched to a gene: 6. The CDR3 is made up of 16 amino acids. Per germline, CDR1 SGHVS and CDR2 FQNEAQ. CDR3 sequence: CASTGRDSSYNSPLHF. The CDR3 DNA sequence: TGTGCCAGCACCGGACGGGACAGCTCCTATAATTCACCCCTCCACTTT.

A remark on this clonotype: Germline and junction disagree at one end, which may indicate a read error. The V call is TRBV20-1, the J call TRBJ1-6; D is undetermined. From germline, CDR1 is DFQATT and CDR2 SNEGSKA (reference sequence). The CDR3 extends over 16 amino acids. The CDR3, as DNA: TGCAGTGCCAGAGGTCAGGAAAGCTCCTATAATTCACCCCTCCACTTT. Protein product: CSARGQESSYNSPLHF.

The chain employs TRBV11-2 and TRBJ2-7; 15 nucleotides agree with TRBD2. The length of the CDR3 is 17 residues. CDR1 and CDR2 from the germline V gene are SGHAT and FQNNGV. J gave up 3 bases and V 0 bases, and 3 bases lay outside the gene matches. The CDR3 loop is CASSLEGTSGGHYEQYF. The CDR3 DNA follows: TGTGCCAGCAGCTTAGAGGGGACTAGCGGGGGGCACTACGAGCAGTACTTC.

The chain recombines TRBV24-1 with TRBJ1-1, with a weak D call TRBD1 (6 bases). From germline, CDR1 is KGHDR and CDR2 SFDVKD. Trimming shortened V by 8 bases and J by 1 base, and 10 bases separated the two germline ends. The CDR3 is 13 amino acids. The CDR3 bases are TGTGCCACCATGATGGGACAGAACACTGAAGCTTTCTTT. It specifies CATMMGQNTEAFF.

The CDR3 here is CASSQGIPGLGEQYF. The CDR3 region has the DNA TGCGCCAGCAGCCAAGGTATACCGGGACTTGGCGAGCAGTACTTC. The chain couples TRBV4-3 to TRBJ2-7; a weak D match, TRBD2 (6 bases). The germline V gene has CDR1 LGHNA and CDR2 YSLEER. CDR3 length: 15 amino acids. V gave up 1 base and J gave up 6 bases, with 16 bases separating them.

The V and J genes are TRBV7-9 and TRBJ2-1, with 7 bases identical to TRBD2. J gave up 10 bases and V 4 bases, and 10 bases lay outside the gene matches. The CDR3 covers 14 residues. CDR1 and CDR2 from the germline V gene are SEHNR and FQNEAQ (reference sequence). The CDR3 sequence is CASSSAGLLAEQFF. The CDR3 bases are TGTGCCAGCAGCTCGGCTGGCCTACTAGCGGAGCAGTTCTTC.

The chain has TRBV7-9 and TRBJ2-1, with 12 bases aligning to TRBD2. The germline V gene has CDR1 SEHNR and CDR2 FQNEAQ (reference sequence). The trim removed 5 bases at V and 0 bases at J, leaving 8 bases unmatched. The CDR3 is 18 residues long. This CDR3 is CASSQTSGGLSSYNEQFF. As DNA, the CDR3 is TGTGCCAGCAGCCAAACTAGCGGGGGGTTGAGCTCCTACAATGAGCAGTTCTTC.

The rearrangement joins TRBV4-1 to TRBJ2-7; D gene ambiguous. Trimming pared 1 base from V and 4 bases from J, leaving 8 bases between. The CDR3 consists of 13 residues. Looked up from germline, CDR1 is MGHRA and CDR2 is YSYEKL. The CDR3 reads CASSQVLLYEQYV. The CDR3 DNA reads as TGCGCCAGCAGCCAAGTCCTCCTTTACGAGCAGTACGTC.

V gene TRBV27 combines with J gene TRBJ2-3, with 9 bases identical to TRBD2. V lost 0 bases to trimming and J lost 6 bases; unmatched junction nucleotides: 4. Germline CDR1 is MNHEY and CDR2 is SMNVEV (reference sequence). The CDR3 has 15 residues. CDR3 loop: CASSLSGGRGDTQYF. In nucleotides, the CDR3 is TGTGCCAGCAGTTTATCAGGCGGGAGGGGCGATACGCAGTATTTT.

The V call is TRBV4-1, the J call TRBJ2-2, with D perhaps TRBD1 (6 bases). This CDR3 contains 16 residues. Germline V lookup: CDR1 MGHRA, CDR2 YSYEKL. V was shortened by 2 bases and J by 0 bases, with 10 bases between the two germline ends. CDR3 in amino acids: CASSQFQGSNTGELFF. In nucleotides, the CDR3 is TGCGCCAGCAGCCAATTTCAGGGGTCGAACACCGGGGAGCTGTTTTTT.

The chain is built from TRBV19 and TRBJ1-2; TRBD1 matches at 12 bases. The junction had 5 bases not matched to a gene; V was cut back by 11 bases and J by 7 bases. Germline loops: CDR1 LNHDA, CDR2 SQIVND (reference sequence). This CDR3 is 12 amino acids long. The CDR3 here is CAGGQGATGYTF. The CDR3 DNA reads as TGTGCCGGGGGACAGGGGGCAACTGGCTACACCTTC.

The chain is built from TRBV7-7 and TRBJ1-5; 9 bases agree with TRBD1. The germline CDR1 and CDR2 sequences are SSHAT and FNYEAQ (reference sequence). This CDR3 contains 14 residues. CDR3 sequence (DNA): TGTGCTAGCGGCCGGGACAGGGTGTCGGAGCCCCAGCATTTT. Protein sequence: CASGRDRVSEPQHF.

This chain connects TRBV10-2 to TRBJ2-1, with D perhaps matching TRBD2 (5 bases). CDR1 is WSHSY and CDR2 is SAAADI in the germline V gene. The CDR3 runs 13 residues. Between the trimmed V and J ends, which lost 9 bases and 2 bases, there was a span of 11 bases. The CDR3 DNA reads as TGCGCCAGTAGCGTGACGGCCTACAATGAGCAGTTCTTC. Protein: CASSVTAYNEQFF.

The chain is built from TRBV12-5 and TRBJ2-1; D gene uncertain. Germline V lookup: CDR1 LGHNT, CDR2 FRNRAP. CDR3 size: 11 residues. Trimming pared 5 bases from V and 5 bases from J, leaving 4 bases between. DNA of the CDR3: TGTGCTAGTGGTGCCGACAATGAGCAGTTCTTC. Translating gives CASGADNEQFF.

This sequence joins TRBV3-1 and TRBJ2-5; 14 bases fit TRBD2. The V and J ends lost 1 base and 1 base, in that order; junction bases with no gene match: 2. Germline CDR1 is LGHDT and CDR2 is YNNKEL (reference sequence). CDR3 length: 17 amino acids. The CDR3 DNA reads TGTGCCAGCAGCCAAGTGGGACTAGCGGGAGCCCAAGAGACCCAGTACTTC. Translating gives CASSQVGLAGAQETQYF.

The rearrangement uses TRBV12-3 or TRBV12-4 and TRBJ2-2, with D uncertain. This CDR3 contains 11 residues. Trimming took off 6 bases at V and 4 bases at J, with 3 bases between the two ends. The CDR3 reads CASRVTGELFF. DNA of the CDR3: TGTGCCAGCAGGGTCACCGGGGAGCTGTTTTTT.

The gene calls are TRBV2 and TRBJ2-1, with TRBD2 as a possible D gene (5 bases). CDR3 length: 13 amino acids. V gave up 7 bases and J gave up 10 bases, with 17 bases separating them. Germline V lookup: CDR1 SNHLY, CDR2 FYNNEI. The CDR3 DNA is TGTGCCAGCAACCTCACGAGGGCTAGGGAGCAGTTCTTC. It is translated as CASNLTRAREQFF.

This clonotype showed up just once. This chain uses TRBV9 with TRBJ1-6, with D maybe TRBD1 (6 bases). There are 16 residues in the CDR3. Germline CDR1 SGDLS, CDR2 YYNGEE. Trimming stripped 0 bases from V and 2 bases from J, with 9 bases between. CDR3 in amino acids: CASSVGGQPYNSPLHF. CDR3 sequence (DNA): TGTGCCAGCAGCGTAGGGGGGCAGCCCTATAATTCACCCCTCCACTTT.

The chain has TRBV4-1 and TRBJ1-5, with D possibly being TRBD1 (6 bases). The CDR3 runs 16 residues. With 4 bases removed from V and 1 base from J, the gap between germline ends came to 14 bases. Germline assignment: CDR1 MGHRA and CDR2 YSYEKL. The CDR3 DNA sequence: TGCGCCAGCAGCCCGATATTTGGACAGAGCAATCAGCCCCAGCATTTT. Its translation: CASSPIFGQSNQPQHF.

This clonotype was detected only once. V is TRBV7-9 and J is TRBJ2-7, with 7 bases fitting TRBD2. Germline loops: CDR1 SEHNR, CDR2 FQNEAQ (reference sequence). J gave up 6 bases and V 3 bases, and 8 bases lay outside the gene matches. This CDR3 has 14 amino acids. The CDR3 region is CASSFGGGTLEQYF. CDR3 in DNA: TGTGCCAGCAGCTTTGGCGGGGGAACCCTCGAGCAGTACTTC.

J is TRBJ1-1 and V is TRBV18; D is uncertain. V was cut by 4 bases and J by 4 bases, with 13 bases left in between. The CDR3 has 14 amino acids. Germline V lookup: CDR1 KGHSH, CDR2 LQKENI. In DNA form, the CDR3 reads TGTGCCAGCTCACTCACAAGCCGGGTCACTGAAGCTTTCTTT. It yields the protein CASSLTSRVTEAFF.

The chain combines TRBV7-9 with TRBJ1-2, with TRBD1 as a possible D gene (5 bases). V lost 3 bases, J lost 6 bases, and 14 bases lay in between. This CDR3 is 14 amino acids long. Germline V gene sequence: CDR1 SEHNR, CDR2 FQNEAQ (reference sequence). CDR3 sequence: CASSLAGTPDGYTF. The CDR3 region has the DNA TGTGCCAGCAGCTTGGCCGGGACTCCCGATGGCTACACCTTC.

The rearrangement uses TRBV30 and TRBJ2-2; D is unresolved. This CDR3 contains 12 residues. V lost 3 bases, J lost 4 bases, and 6 bases lay in between. From germline, CDR1 is GTSNPN and CDR2 SVGIG (reference sequence). This CDR3 reads CAWRGPTGELFF. In nucleotides, the CDR3 is TGTGCCTGGAGAGGGCCCACCGGGGAGCTGTTTTTT.

This clonotype has a single count. This rearrangement joins TRBV27 to TRBJ2-3; 8 bases agree with TRBD2. This CDR3 comprises 14 residues. The trim removed 3 bases at V and 6 bases at J, leaving 5 bases unmatched. Germline CDR1 and CDR2: MNHEY and SMNVEV (reference sequence). CDR3 amino acids: CASSFSGGVDTQYF. CDR3 in DNA: TGTGCCAGCAGTTTCAGCGGGGGAGTGGATACGCAGTATTTT.